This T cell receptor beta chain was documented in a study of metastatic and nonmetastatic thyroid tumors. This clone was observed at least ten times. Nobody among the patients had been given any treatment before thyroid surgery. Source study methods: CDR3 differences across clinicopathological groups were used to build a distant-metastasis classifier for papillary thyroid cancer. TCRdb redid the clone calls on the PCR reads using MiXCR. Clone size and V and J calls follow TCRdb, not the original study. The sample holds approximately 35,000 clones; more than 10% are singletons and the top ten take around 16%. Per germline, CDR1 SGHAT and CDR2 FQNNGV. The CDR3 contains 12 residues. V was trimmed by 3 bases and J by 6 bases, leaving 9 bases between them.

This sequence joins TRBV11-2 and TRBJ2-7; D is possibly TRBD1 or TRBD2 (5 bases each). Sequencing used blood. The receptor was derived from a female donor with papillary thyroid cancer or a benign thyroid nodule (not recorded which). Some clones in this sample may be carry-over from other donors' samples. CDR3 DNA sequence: TGTGCCAGCAGCTTCGGGGCACGCGAGCAGTACTTC. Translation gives CASSFGAREQYF.